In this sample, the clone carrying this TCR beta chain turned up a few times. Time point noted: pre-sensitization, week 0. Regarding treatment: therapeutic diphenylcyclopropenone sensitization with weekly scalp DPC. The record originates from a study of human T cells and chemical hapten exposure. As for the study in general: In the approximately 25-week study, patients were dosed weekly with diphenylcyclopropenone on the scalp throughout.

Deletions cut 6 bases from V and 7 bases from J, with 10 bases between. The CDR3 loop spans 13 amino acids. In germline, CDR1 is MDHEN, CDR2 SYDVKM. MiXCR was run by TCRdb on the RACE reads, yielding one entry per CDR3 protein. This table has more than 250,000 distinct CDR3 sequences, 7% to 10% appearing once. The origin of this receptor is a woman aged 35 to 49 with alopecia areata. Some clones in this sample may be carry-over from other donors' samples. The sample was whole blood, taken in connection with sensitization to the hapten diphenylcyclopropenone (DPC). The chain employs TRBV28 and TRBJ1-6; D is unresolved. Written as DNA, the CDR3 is TGTGCCAGCAGAGAAAGTGGCAATTCACCCCTCCACTTT. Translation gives CASRESGNSPLHF.